Described below is a single TCR beta chain sequence and its context. No antigen is known for it. It has no much larger one-base neighbor in the sample; base qualities were not kept. The data belong to a study of blood T cell repertoires in COVID-19 (dated by TCRdb to the early 2020s). The study in broad terms: Collaborator samples came from the United States, Italy and Spain and covered acute and convalescent phases of COVID-19. The prospective study material was composed of cDNA or gDNA derived from T cells, B-cell-depleted T cells, or PBMCs. The samples were drawn from the first 160 participants of the ongoing ImmuneRACE study and from 1,254 subjects provided by 6 global collaborators. Deeply sampled blood TCRbeta repertoires from subjects exposed to, actively infected with, or recovered from COVID-19 were included in the dataset. The repertoires were released in a freely available public database intended as a resource for research on the immune response to SARS-CoV-2. Where available, HLA class I and class II types were obtained from metadata supplied by the sample provider rather than from assay-based typing. Nearly every sample came with metadata listing a de-identified subject ID, COVID-19 status, age in years and sex.

The paper's findings and limits, for the study overall: Clinical and demographic metadata were provided uncurated, with the amount varying by source and participant.

The collaborating institutions used their own protocols to collect whole blood in K2EDTA tubes. For TCRbeta analysis, collaborator samples were shipped as frozen whole blood, as isolated PBMCs, or as DNA extracted from either sample type. TCRbeta CDR3 regions were amplified from genomic DNA using the immunoSEQ Assay, a bias-controlled multiplex PCR. In the authors' own workflow: The number of nucleated cells in each sample was estimated by amplification of reference gene primers within the assay. To quantify the absolute abundance of each unique TCRbeta CDR3 rearrangement, sequence reads were collapsed and filtered. For each sample, productive Simpson clonality was calculated as the square root of Simpson's diversity index over productive rearrangements. TCRdb holds this immuneACCESS table with in-frame rearrangements only. Some clones are missing; in checked studies, unresolved V genes explain under half, and the rest has no known cause. Clonal size and the V and J genes are those of that table, whereas D and trimming came from the DNA. This sample comprises 68,000 or so clones, about 82% of them detected only once. Roughly 4% of the sample lies in the top ten.

This receptor was obtained from a man aged 50 to 59 with acute or convalescent COVID-19. The specimen was peripheral blood.

The nucleotides read TGTGCCAGCAGTTACGTGACGTCGGGAGGGCCAATTGAGCAGTACTTC. Its coded protein is CASSYVTSGGPIEQYF. The V gene is TRBV6-5 and the J gene is TRBJ2-7; 8 junctional bases match TRBD2. The CDR1 and CDR2 encoded by the germline V gene are MNHEY and SVGAGI. Clipping removes 2 bases from V and 7 bases from J, with 13 as the unmatched junction base count. The CDR3 has 16 amino acids, counting the end cysteine and phenylalanine. The DNA shown is the 48-base CDR3, in frame from base 1.